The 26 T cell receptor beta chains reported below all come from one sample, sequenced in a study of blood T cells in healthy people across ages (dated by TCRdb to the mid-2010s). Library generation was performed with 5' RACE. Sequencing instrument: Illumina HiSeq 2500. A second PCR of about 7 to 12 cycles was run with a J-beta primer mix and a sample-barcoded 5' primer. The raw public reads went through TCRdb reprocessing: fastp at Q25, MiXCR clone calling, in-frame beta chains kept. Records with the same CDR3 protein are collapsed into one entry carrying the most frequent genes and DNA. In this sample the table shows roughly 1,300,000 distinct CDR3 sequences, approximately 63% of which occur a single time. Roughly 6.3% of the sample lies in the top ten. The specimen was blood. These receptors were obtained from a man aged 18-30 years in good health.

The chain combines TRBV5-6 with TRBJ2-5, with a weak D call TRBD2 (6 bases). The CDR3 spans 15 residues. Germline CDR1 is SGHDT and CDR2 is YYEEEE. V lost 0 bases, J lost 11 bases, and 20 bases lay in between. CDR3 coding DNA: TGTGCCAGCAGCTTGGCCGGCGGGATTTCGGATGAGCAGTACTTC. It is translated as CASSLAGGISDEQYF.

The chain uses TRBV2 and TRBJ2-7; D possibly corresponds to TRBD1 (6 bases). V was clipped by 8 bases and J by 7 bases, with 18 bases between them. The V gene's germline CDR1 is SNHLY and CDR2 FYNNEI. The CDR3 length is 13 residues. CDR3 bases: TGTGCCAGCGGGGGAGACCCAGGGGTGGAGCAGTACTTC. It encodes CASGGDPGVEQYF. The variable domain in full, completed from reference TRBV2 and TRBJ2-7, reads EPEVTQTPSHQVTQMGQEVILRCVPISNHLYFYWYRQILGQKVEFLVSFYNNEISEKSEIFDDQFSVERPDGSNFTLKIRSTKLEDSAMYFCASGGDPGVEQYFGPGTRLTVT.

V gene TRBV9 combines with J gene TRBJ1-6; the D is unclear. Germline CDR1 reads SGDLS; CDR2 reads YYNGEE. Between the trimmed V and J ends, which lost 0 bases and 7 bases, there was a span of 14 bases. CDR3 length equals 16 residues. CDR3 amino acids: CASSVERASGNSPLHF. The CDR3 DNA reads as TGTGCCAGCAGCGTAGAGCGGGCCTCTGGAAATTCACCCCTCCACTTT.

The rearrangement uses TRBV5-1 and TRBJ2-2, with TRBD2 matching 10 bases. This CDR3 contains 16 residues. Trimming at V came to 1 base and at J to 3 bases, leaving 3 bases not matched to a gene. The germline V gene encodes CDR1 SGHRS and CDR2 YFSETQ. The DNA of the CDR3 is TGCGCCAGCAGCTTGCGTCTAGCGGGAGACACCGGGGAGCTGTTTTTT. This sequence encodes CASSLRLAGDTGELFF.

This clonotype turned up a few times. CDR3 bases: TGTGCCAGCAGCCCACGACTTCGCGGGGGGGCCCAAGAGACCCAGTACTTC. Encoded protein: CASSPRLRGGAQETQYF. The V and J genes are TRBV7-2 and TRBJ2-5, with 9 nucleotides matching TRBD2. V lost 5 bases, J lost 1 base, and 11 bases stayed unmatched. The germline V gene has CDR1 SGHTA and CDR2 FQGNSA. CDR3 size: 17 residues.

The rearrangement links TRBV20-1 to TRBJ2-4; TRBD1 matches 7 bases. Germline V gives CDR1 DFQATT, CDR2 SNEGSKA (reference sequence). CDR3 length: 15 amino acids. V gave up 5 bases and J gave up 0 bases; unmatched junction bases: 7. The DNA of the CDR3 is TGCAGTGCTGATTGGGGACAGCTAGCCAAAAACATTCAGTACTTC. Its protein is CSADWGQLAKNIQYF.

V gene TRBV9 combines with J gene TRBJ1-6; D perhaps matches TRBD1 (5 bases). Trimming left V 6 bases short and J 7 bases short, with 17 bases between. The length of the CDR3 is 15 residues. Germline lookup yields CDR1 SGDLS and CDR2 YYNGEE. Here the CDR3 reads CASTQRTGANSPLHF. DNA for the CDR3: TGTGCCAGCACCCAGCGCACAGGCGCAAATTCACCCCTCCACTTT.

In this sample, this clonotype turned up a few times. The CDR3 loop is CASSDPGLLNTEAFF. CDR3 bases: TGTGCCAGCAGCGACCCAGGGTTACTGAACACTGAAGCTTTCTTT. The chain joins TRBV9 to TRBJ1-1; maybe TRBD1 (5 bases). CDR3 size: 15 residues. CDR1 SGDLS and CDR2 YYNGEE come from the germline V gene. The ends were cut back, 3 bases at V and 0 bases at J, with 12 bases in the middle.

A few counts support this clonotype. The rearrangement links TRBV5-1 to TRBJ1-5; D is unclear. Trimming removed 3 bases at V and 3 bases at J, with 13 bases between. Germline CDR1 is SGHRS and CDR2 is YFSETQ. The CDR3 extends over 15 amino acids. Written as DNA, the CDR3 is TGCGCCAGCAGCTCAGAAGGAATACCCAATCAGCCCCAGCATTTT. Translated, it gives CASSSEGIPNQPQHF.

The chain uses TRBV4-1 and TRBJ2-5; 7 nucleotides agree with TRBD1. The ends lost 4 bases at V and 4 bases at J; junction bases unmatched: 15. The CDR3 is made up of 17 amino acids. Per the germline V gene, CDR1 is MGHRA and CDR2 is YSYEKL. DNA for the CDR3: TGCGCCAGCAGCCCTAGGGGGCAGGGGATGGTGATAGAGACCCAGTACTTC. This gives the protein CASSPRGQGMVIETQYF.

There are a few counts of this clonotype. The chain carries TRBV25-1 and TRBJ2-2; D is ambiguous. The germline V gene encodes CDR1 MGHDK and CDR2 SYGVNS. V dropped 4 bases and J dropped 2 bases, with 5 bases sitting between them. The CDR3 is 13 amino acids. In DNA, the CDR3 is TGTGCCAGCAGTGTAGGCAACACCGGGGAGCTGTTTTTT. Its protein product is CASSVGNTGELFF.

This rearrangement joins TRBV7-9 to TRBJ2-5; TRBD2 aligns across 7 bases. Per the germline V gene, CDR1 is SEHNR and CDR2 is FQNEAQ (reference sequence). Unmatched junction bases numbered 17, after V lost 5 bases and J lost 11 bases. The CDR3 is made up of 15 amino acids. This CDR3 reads CASSRGEGVLNEQYF. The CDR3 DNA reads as TGTGCCAGCAGCAGAGGGGAGGGAGTACTTAATGAGCAGTACTTC.

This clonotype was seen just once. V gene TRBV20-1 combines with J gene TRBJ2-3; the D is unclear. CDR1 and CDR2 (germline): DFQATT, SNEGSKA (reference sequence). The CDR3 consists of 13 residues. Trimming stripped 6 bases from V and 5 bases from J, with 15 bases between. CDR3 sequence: CSARPLEKDTQYF. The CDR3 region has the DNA TGCAGTGCCAGACCTCTAGAAAAAGATACGCAGTATTTT.

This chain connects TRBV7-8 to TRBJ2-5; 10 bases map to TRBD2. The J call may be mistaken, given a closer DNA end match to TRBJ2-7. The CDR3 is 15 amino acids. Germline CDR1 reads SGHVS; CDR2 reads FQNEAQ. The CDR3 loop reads CASRSWRTSGYEQYF. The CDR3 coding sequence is TGTGCCAGCAGATCCTGGAGGACTAGCGGATACGAGCAGTACTTC.

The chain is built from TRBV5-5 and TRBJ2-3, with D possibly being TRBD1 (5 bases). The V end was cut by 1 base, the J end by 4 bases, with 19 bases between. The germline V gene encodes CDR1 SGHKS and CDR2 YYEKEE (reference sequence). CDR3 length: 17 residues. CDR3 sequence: CASSLRQGVLVADTQYF. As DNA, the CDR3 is TGTGCCAGCAGCTTGAGGCAGGGCGTTTTAGTGGCAGATACGCAGTATTTT.

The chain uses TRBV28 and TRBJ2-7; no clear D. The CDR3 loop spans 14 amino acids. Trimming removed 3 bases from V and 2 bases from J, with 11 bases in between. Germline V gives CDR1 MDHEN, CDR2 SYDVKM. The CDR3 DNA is TGTGCCAGCAGTTTCGTTGGGGAAACCTACGAGCAGTACTTC. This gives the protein CASSFVGETYEQYF.

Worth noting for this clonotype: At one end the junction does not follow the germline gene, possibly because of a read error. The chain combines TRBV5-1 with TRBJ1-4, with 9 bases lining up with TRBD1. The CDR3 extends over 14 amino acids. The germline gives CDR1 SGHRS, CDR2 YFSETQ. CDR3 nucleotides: TGCGCCGGCAGCCCCGGGACAGGGCGAGAAAAACTGTTTTTT. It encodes CAGSPGTGREKLFF.

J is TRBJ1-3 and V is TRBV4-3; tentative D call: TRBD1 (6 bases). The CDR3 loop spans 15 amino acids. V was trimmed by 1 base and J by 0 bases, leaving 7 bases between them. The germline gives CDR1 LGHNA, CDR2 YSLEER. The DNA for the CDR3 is TGCGCCAGCAGCCAAGGACAGGACTCTGGAAACACCATATATTTT. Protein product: CASSQGQDSGNTIYF.

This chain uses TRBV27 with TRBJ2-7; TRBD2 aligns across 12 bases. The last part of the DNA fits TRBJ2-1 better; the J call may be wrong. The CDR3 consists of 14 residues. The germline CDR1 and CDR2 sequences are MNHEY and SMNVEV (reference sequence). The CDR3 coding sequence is TGTGCCAGCAGTGAACTAGCGGGAGGCTATGAGCAGTTCTTC. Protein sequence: CASSELAGGYEQFF.

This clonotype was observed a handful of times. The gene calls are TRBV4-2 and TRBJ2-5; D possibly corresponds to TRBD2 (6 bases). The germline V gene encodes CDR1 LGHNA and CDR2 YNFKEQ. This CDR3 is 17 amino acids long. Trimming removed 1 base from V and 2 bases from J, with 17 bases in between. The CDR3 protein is CASSQVLPGLTQETQYF. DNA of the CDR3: TGTGCCAGCAGCCAAGTCCTTCCGGGACTCACTCAAGAGACCCAGTACTTC.

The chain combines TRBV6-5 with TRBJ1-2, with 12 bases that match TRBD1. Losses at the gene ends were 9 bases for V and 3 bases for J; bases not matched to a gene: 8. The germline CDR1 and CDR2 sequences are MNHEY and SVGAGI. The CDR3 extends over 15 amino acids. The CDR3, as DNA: TGTGCCAGTGAGGCCGGGACAGGGGGCGACTATGGCTACACCTTC. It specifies CASEAGTGGDYGYTF.

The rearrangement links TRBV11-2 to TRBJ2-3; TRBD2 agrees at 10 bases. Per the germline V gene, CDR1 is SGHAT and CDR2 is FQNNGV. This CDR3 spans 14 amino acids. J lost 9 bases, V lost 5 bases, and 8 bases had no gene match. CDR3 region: CASSPAPAGGTQYF. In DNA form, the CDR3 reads TGTGCCAGCAGCCCAGCCCCAGCGGGAGGGACGCAGTATTTT.

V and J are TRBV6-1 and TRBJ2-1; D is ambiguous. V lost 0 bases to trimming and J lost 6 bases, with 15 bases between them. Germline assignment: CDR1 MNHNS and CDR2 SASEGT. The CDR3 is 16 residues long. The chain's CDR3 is CASSEARSLIPNEQFF. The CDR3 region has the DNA TGTGCCAGCAGTGAAGCCAGATCGCTAATCCCCAATGAGCAGTTCTTC.

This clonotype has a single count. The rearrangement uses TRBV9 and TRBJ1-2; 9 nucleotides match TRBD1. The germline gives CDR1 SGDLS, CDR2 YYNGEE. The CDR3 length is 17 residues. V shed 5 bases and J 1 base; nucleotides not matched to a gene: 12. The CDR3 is CASSRRGTGTLNYGYTF. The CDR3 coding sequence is TGTGCCAGCAGTCGCCGTGGGACAGGGACCCTTAACTATGGCTACACCTTC. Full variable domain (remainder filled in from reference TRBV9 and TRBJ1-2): DSGVTQTPKHLITATGQRVTLRCSPRSGDLSVYWYQQSLDQGLQFLIQYYNGEERAKGNILERFSAQQFPDLHSELNLSSLELGDSALYFCASSRRGTGTLNYGYTFGSGTRLTVV.

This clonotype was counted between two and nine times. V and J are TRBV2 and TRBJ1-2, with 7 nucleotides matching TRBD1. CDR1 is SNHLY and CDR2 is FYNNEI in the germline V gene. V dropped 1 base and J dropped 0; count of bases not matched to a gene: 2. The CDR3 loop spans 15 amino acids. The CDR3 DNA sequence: TGTGCCAGCAGTGAAGTGGGGACAGCTAACTATGGCTACACCTTC. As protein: CASSEVGTANYGYTF.

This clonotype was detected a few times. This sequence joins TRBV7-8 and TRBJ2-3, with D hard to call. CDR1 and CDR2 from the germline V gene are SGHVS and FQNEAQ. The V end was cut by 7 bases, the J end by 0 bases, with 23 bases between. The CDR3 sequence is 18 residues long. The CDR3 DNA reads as TGTGCCAGCAACCACGAATGGAAGGACGCCAGGAGCACAGATACGCAGTATTTT. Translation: CASNHEWKDARSTDTQYF.